This T cell receptor beta chain was sequenced during a study of T-cell reconstitution after alpha-beta-depleted transplantation in children. Germline loops: CDR1 LNHDA, CDR2 SQIVND (reference sequence). The V end lost 8 bases, the J end lost 1 base, and 11 bases lay between the germline ends. The CDR3 consists of 14 residues. In regard to this clonotype: Its antigen is undetermined.

Unique molecular identifiers were built into the TCRbeta library. From the PCR reads, TCRdb called clonotypes with MiXCR, one entry per CDR3 protein. This table has about 260,000 distinct CDR3 sequences, around 8% appearing once. General observations from the study: High day-60 TCRbeta diversity in some patients came from surviving recipient T cells and thymic progenitors. Fresh T-cell production supplied most of the T-cell counts and diversity seen one year after transplant. Several hundred expanded graft clones reportedly gave rise to the alpha-beta T cells present about two months after transplant.

The chain has TRBV19 and TRBJ2-2; D perhaps matches TRBD1 (5 bases). The sample here was PBMCs, mostly from graft donor cells, taken 180 days after TCRalphabeta/CD19-depleted stem cell transplant. This receptor was obtained from a male patient aged 10-17 years who had a stem cell transplant for acute lymphoblastic leukemia, so the T cells may come from the graft donor. The CDR3 reads CASVFTGNTGELFF. For the CDR3, the DNA is TGTGCCAGTGTTTTTACAGGGAACACCGGGGAGCTGTTTTTT.